The clone carrying this TCR beta chain has just a few counts. Its cognate antigen is unknown. CDR3 length equals 16 residues. The V end lost 4 bases, the J end lost 5 bases, and 20 bases lay between the germline ends. From germline, CDR1 is SGHRS and CDR2 YFSETQ. Via MiXCR, TCRdb re-called the 5' RACE reads, giving one row per CDR3 protein. The data show a few hundred thousand distinct CDR3 sequences, roughly a sixth seen once. This sample is drawn from a study of T cells after yellow fever vaccination. Whole-study findings and limits: The secondary response showed a weaker magnitude and a faster peak, day 5 versus 15. CD4 and CD8 compartments shared a small share of clonotypes, likely from convergent recombination. Abundant bulk-population clonotypes could contaminate the FACS-sorted repertoires. Detected again after the booster were most primary-vaccination clones, at 95% to 97% CD4 and 88% CD8.

The receptor was derived from a man between 18 and 35 years old who received the YFV17D yellow fever vaccine. The chain has TRBV5-1 and TRBJ2-3; D is unclear. The sequencing used PBMCs, collected less than 6 days after the first yellow fever vaccination. The CDR3 sequence: CASSPEPERKGDTQYF. In DNA, the CDR3 is TGCGCCAGCAGCCCGGAGCCGGAAAGGAAGGGAGATACGCAGTATTTT.